This TCR beta chain emerged from a study of blood T cell repertoires in COVID-19. At the level of the study: Sites across the United States, Italy and Spain contributed samples from acute and convalescent COVID-19. PBMCs, B-cell-depleted T cells, or T cells provided the cDNA or gDNA that made up the material.

CDR1 is MNHNY, CDR2 SVGAGI, per germline (reference sequence). Trimming took off 2 bases at V and 6 bases at J, with 10 bases between the two ends. The CDR3 has 13 amino acids. Authors' analysis steps: Estimation of nucleated cell counts was performed using reference gene primer amplification. Clones were read by immunoSEQ multiplex PCR, and TCRdb kept only the in-frame ones, dropping some. For V, J and clone size, that table is used; D and trimming come from the DNA. The sample lists more than 200,000 clones, 80% to 90% seen once, with 0.65% to 0.85% in the top ten. The receptor was derived from a man in his forties with acute or convalescent COVID-19. The sequenced sample was peripheral blood. The rearrangement uses TRBV6-6 and TRBJ1-1, with D perhaps matching TRBD1 (6 bases). The CDR3 DNA sequence: TGTGCCAGCAGTTACAGGGGGAGTCCTGAAGCTTTCTTT. The encoded protein is CASSYRGSPEAFF.